The source of this T cell receptor (beta chain) is a study of blood T cell repertoires in COVID-19. Profiled with immunoSEQ multiplex PCR; TCRdb holds only in-frame clones, not every one. This sample has 250,000 or so clones, with around 90% found just once. Germline CDR1 WSHSY, CDR2 SAAADI. V was pared by 1 base and J by 4 bases, with 9 bases between. CDR3 length: 14 residues. V and J are TRBV10-2 and TRBJ2-3, with D tentatively TRBD2 (5 bases). The TCR sequence derives from a woman aged 25 to 39 with acute COVID-19. The sequencing sample was made of PBMCs or T cells enriched from blood (not recorded which). DNA for the CDR3: TGCGCCAGCAGTGAGTTAGCCGGGGCAGATACGCAGTATTTT. Residues: CASSELAGADTQYF.